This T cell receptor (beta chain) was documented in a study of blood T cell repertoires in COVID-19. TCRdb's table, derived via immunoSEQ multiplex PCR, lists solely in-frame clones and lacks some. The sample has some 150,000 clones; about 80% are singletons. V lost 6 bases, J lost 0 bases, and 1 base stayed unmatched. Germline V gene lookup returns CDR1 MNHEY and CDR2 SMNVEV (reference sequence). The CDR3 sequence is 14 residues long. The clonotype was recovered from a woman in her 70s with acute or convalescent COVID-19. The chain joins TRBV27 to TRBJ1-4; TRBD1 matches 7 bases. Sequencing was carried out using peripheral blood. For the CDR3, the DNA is TGTGCCAGCAGGGGGACAGCAACTAATGAAAAACTGTTTTTT. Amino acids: CASRGTATNEKLFF.